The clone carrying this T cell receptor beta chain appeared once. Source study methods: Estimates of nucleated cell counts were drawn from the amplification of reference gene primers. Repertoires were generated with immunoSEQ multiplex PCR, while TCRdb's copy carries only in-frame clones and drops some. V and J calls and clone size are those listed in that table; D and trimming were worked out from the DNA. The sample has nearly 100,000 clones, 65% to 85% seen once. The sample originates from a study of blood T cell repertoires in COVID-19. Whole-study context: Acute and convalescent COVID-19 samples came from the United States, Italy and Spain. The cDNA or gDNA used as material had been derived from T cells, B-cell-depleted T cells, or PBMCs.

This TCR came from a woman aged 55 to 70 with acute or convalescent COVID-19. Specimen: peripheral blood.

This CDR3 reads CASSTGSGNTEAFF. The CDR3 DNA is TGTGCCAGCAGTACAGGGAGTGGGAACACTGAAGCTTTCTTT. The chain has TRBV2 and TRBJ1-1, with D possibly TRBD1 on 6 matching bases. There are 14 residues in the CDR3. V was shortened by 5 bases and J by 1 base, with 11 bases between the two germline ends. Per germline, CDR1 SNHLY and CDR2 FYNNEI.